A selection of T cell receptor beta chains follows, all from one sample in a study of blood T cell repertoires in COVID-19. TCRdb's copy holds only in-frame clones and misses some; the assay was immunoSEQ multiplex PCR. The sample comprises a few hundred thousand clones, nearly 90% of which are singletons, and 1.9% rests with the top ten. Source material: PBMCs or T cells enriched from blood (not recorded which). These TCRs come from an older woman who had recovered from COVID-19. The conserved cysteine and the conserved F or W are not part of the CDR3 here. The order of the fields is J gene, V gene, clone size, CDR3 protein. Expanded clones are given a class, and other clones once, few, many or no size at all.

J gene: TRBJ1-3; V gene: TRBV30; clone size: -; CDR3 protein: AWSVYGQGDTIY
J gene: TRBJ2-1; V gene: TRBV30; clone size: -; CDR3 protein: AWSVGSFGLLGQF
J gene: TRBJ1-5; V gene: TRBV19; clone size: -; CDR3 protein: ASSGGPGTGNQPQH
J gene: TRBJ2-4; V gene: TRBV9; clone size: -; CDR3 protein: ASSATSGGTAKNIQY
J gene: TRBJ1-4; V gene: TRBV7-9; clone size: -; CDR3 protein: ASSQDRVANEKLF
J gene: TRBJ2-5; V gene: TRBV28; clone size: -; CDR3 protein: ASSKGTGWETQY
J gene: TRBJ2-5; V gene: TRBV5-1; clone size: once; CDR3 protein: ASSFGQGRETQY
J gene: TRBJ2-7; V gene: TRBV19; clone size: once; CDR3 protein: ASSRQGAFYEQY
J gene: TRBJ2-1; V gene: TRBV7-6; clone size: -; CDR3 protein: ASSLGAGVLNEQF
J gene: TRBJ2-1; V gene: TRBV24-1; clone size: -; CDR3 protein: ATSDFGIAGKNEQF
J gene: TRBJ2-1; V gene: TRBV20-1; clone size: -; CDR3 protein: SASSTVYNEQF
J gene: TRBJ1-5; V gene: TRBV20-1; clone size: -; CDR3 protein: SASHSNQPQH
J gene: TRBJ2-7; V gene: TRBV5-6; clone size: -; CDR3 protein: ASSLTSGPRRFIPYEQY
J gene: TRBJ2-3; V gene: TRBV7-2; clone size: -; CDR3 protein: ASSLANSRGDTQY
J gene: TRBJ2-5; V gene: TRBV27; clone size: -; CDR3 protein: ASSFKPGVRTQY
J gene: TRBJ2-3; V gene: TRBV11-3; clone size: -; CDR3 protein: ASSANRFDTQY
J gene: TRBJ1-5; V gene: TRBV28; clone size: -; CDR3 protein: ASRAGGHSNQPQH
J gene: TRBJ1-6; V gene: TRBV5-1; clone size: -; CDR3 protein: ASSQDSTSTSPLH
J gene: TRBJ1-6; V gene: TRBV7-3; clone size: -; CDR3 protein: ASSEVGSSPLH
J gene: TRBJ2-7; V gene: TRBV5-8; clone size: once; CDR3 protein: ASSLNRDRGEQY
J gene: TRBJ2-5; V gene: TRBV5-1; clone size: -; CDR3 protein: ASSLWAGSSQETQY
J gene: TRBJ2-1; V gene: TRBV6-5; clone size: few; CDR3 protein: ASSYSREPVPLV
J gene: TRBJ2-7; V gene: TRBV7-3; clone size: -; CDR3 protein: ASSSGQGSEQY
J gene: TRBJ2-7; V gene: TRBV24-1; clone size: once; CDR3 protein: ATSLQGVSYEQY
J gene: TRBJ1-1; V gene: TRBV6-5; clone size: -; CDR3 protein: ASSSGTDEAF
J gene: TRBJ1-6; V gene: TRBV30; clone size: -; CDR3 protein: AWMRQGVSSYNSPLH
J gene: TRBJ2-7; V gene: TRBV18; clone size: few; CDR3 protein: ASSPRGLTASSYEQY
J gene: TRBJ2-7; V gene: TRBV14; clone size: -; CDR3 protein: ASSQFSEQY
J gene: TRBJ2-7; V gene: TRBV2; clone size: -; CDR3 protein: ASSNYGAYEQY
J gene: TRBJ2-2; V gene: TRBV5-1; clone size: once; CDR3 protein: ASSREANTGELF
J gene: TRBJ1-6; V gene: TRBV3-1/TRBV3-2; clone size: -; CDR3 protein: ASSPPSGYNSPLH
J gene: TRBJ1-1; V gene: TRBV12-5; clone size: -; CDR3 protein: ASGPQGYSEAF
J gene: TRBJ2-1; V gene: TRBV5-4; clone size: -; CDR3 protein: ASSLGGLAENEQF
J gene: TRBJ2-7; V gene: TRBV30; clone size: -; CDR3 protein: AWERMGTGTYEQY
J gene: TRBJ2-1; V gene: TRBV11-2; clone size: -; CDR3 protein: ASSSGRGQGVYSYNEQF
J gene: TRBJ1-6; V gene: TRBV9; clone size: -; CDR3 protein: ASSAAPTGVGPPLH
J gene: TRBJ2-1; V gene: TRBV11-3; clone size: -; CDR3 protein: ASSALLGGTYNEQF
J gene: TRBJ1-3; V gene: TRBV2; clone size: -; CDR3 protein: ASSGQFGNTIY
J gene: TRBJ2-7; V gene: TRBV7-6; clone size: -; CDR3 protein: ASNSGNSYEQY
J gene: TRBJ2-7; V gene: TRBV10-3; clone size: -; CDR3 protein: AMYRNYEQY
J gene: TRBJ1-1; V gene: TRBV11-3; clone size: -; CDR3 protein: ASTEHGGNTEAF
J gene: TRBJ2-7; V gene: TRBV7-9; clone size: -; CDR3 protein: ASSAGTDSLFGSYEQY
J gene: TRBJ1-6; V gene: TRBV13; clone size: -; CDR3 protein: ASSRKRNDSPLH
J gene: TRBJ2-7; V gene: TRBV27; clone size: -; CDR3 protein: ASAGVAVSYEQY
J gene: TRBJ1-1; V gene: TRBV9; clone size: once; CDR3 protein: ASSAHDRMNTEAF
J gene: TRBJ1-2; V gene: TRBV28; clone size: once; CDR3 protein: ASSSLQGSGGYT
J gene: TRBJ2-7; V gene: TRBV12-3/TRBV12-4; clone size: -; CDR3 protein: ASSLPPAVEQY
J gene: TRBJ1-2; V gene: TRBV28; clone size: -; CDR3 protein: ASSPTGGFYYGYT
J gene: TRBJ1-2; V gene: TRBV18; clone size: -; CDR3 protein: ASADRGGETYGYT